The 18 T cell receptor beta chains presented below share a single source sample, sequenced in a study of cytomegalovirus exposure and HLA in healthy donors. Primers for the PCR totalled 60 Vbeta and 13 Jbeta. The table came from immunoSEQ multiplex PCR; TCRdb's copy has only in-frame clones and leaves some out. The top ten clones hold less than 5% of a sample with under 200,000 clones, 65% to 70% of them seen once. Sequenced input: PBMCs. These receptors all stem from a woman between 18 and 29 years old in good health and CMV-seropositive.

This clone was detected once. The chain combines TRBV5-1 with TRBJ2-3; D may be TRBD1 (5 bases). Germline V gene data show CDR1 as SGHRS and CDR2 as YFSETQ. Trimming left V 1 base short and J 1 base short, with 10 bases between. The CDR3 covers 15 residues. The CDR3 is CASSLTPRGTDTQYF. Here the CDR3 DNA reads TGCGCCAGCAGCTTGACCCCCAGGGGCACAGATACGCAGTATTTT.

For the CDR3, the DNA is TGCGCCAGCAGCCAAGTGGGCCCCCCGTTTCGATACGAGCAGTACTTC. This codes for CASSQVGPPFRYEQYF. V usage is TRBV4-1 and J usage is TRBJ2-7; D is uncertain. CDR3 length: 16 residues. CDR1 and CDR2 (germline): MGHRA, YSYEKL. Trimming cost V 1 base and J 4 bases, with 17 bases left between them.

In its sample, this clone was seen a few times. The rearrangement uses TRBV2 and TRBJ2-7; 13 nucleotides agree with TRBD2. Trimming took 5 bases from V and 6 from J; bases not matched to a gene: 4. Germline CDR1 is SNHLY and CDR2 is FYNNEI. The CDR3 has 14 residues. The CDR3 coding sequence is TGTGCCAGCAGTTTACTAGCGGGGGGGGGCGAGCAGTACTTC. This gives the protein CASSLLAGGGEQYF. The whole variable domain, filled in from reference TRBV2 and TRBJ2-7, reads EPEVTQTPSHQVTQMGQEVILRCVPISNHLYFYWYRQILGQKVEFLVSFYNNEISEKSEIFDDQFSVERPDGSNFTLKIRSTKLEDSAMYFCASSLLAGGGEQYFGPGTRLTVT.

The chain employs TRBV10-3 and TRBJ1-5; TRBD1 agrees at 8 bases. Per germline, CDR1 ENHRY and CDR2 SYGVKD. The CDR3 runs to 14 residues. Trimming cost V 6 bases and J 7 bases; bases outside gene matches: 8. The CDR3 DNA is TGTGCCATCAGGACCGACAGGGGAGGCCAGCCCCAGCATTTT. Protein: CAIRTDRGGQPQHF.

The chain carries TRBV5-1 and TRBJ1-5; possibly TRBD1 for D (5 bases). Trimming cost V 2 bases and J 2 bases, with 11 bases left between them. Germline loops: CDR1 SGHRS, CDR2 YFSETQ. The CDR3 extends over 15 amino acids. The CDR3 reads CASSFGGTGNQPQHF. CDR3 sequence (DNA): TGCGCCAGCAGCTTTGGAGGGACTGGCAATCAGCCCCAGCATTTT.

The V and J genes are TRBV10-1 and TRBJ2-2; perhaps TRBD2 as D (5 bases). The CDR3 runs 14 residues. Germline V gene sequence: CDR1 WNHNN, CDR2 SYGVQD (reference sequence). The V end lost 3 bases, the J end lost 4 bases, and 9 bases lay between the germline ends. The CDR3 coding sequence is TGCGCCAGCAGTGATCCGGGGATCACCGGGGAGCTGTTTTTT. This translates into CASSDPGITGELFF.

The J gene is TRBJ1-3, the V gene TRBV10-3; D is perhaps TRBD1 (6 bases). CDR3 length: 17 residues. Germline CDR1 ENHRY, CDR2 SYGVKD. Trimming shortened V by 2 bases and J by 4 bases, and 18 bases separated the two germline ends. CDR3 nucleotide sequence: TGTGCCATCAGTGAGCGGAGCCCGGGACATCCAGGAAACACCATATATTTT. The encoded protein is CAISERSPGHPGNTIYF.

This clone was recorded only once. This chain links TRBV23-1 with TRBJ2-1; D is perhaps TRBD1 (6 bases). TRBV23-1 is an open reading frame, and its role is uncertain. V gave up 6 bases and J gave up 5 bases, with 14 bases separating them. CDR3 length: 14 residues. CDR3 bases: TGCGCCAGCAGCCTCCGACAGGAGAACAATGAGCAGTTCTTC. Translating gives CASSLRQENNEQFF.

J is TRBJ1-2 and V is TRBV7-6, with D perhaps matching TRBD1 (5 bases). The CDR3 runs 16 residues. Trimming left V 5 bases short and J 4 bases short, with 20 bases between. Germline V lookup: CDR1 SGHVS, CDR2 FNYEAQ. The CDR3 is CASSPGSSVGLYGYTF. CDR3 sequence (DNA): TGTGCCAGCAGCCCAGGGTCTTCGGTGGGGCTCTATGGCTACACCTTC.

This clone was seen more than once but under ten times. The chain joins TRBV12-2 to TRBJ1-5. TRBV12-2 is reported as a pseudogene. CDR3 length: 22 amino acids. The CDR3 DNA sequence: TGTGCAAGTCGCTTAATCCTCAGTCGGAGAAGGGCCGACGAGGGTAGCAATCAGCCCCAGCATTTT. Amino acids: CASRLILSRRRADEGSNQPQHF.

The count of this clone is one. Other DNA sequences in this specimen translate into the identical CDR3. The chain recombines TRBV30 with TRBJ1-2; D unresolved. The germline gives CDR1 GTSNPN, CDR2 SVGIG (reference sequence). V was pared by 0 bases and J by 2 bases, with 10 bases between. The CDR3 sequence is 14 residues long. The CDR3 nucleotides read TGTGCCTGGAGTGTACTGTCCGTAAACTATGGCTACACCTTC. Protein sequence: CAWSVLSVNYGYTF.

The V and J genes are TRBV7-2 and TRBJ2-2; TRBD2 matches at 7 bases. CDR3 size: 15 residues. Trimming at V came to 6 bases and at J to 0 bases, leaving 4 bases not matched to a gene. Looked up from germline, CDR1 is SGHTA and CDR2 is FQGNSA. The CDR3 nucleotides are TGTGCCAGCAGTCCCGGGAGGACGAACACCGGGGAGCTGTTTTTT. It codes for CASSPGRTNTGELFF. The full variable domain, completed using reference TRBV7-2 and TRBJ2-2, is GAGVSQSPSNKVTEKGKDVELRCDPISGHTALYWYRQSLGQGLEFLIYFQGNSAPDKSGLPSDRFSAERTGGSVSTLTIQRTQQEDSAVYLCASSPGRTNTGELFFGEGSRLTVL.

The rearrangement joins TRBV5-1 to TRBJ2-5, with 9 bases matching TRBD1. The CDR3 length is 14 residues. The germline CDR1 and CDR2 sequences are SGHRS and YFSETQ. After removal of 4 bases from V and 9 bases from J, the junction contained 10 bases not matched to a gene. DNA of the CDR3: TGCGCCAGCAGCAGGGGACAGGGCCTCGGGGCCCAGTACTTC. The encoded protein is CASSRGQGLGAQYF.

The chain recombines TRBV18 with TRBJ1-1; no reliable D call. The CDR3 extends over 14 amino acids. V lost 6 bases and J lost 4, with 15 bases in between. The V gene's germline CDR1 is KGHSH and CDR2 LQKENI. The CDR3 DNA reads TGTGCCAGCTCGACTCTTATCGGGATCACTGAAGCTTTCTTT. This translates into CASSTLIGITEAFF.

The genes are TRBV27 and TRBJ2-3; 8 nucleotides line up with TRBD1. J lost 11 bases, V lost 8 bases, and 12 bases had no gene match. This CDR3 comprises 13 residues. CDR1 and CDR2 (germline): MNHEY, SMNVEV (reference sequence). As DNA, the CDR3 is TGTGCCAGCGAGGACAGGGTAAATCAAAAGCAGTATTTT. It is translated as CASEDRVNQKQYF.

The chain recombines TRBV7-9 with TRBJ1-1; D is perhaps TRBD1 (6 bases). The CDR3 loop spans 14 amino acids. Germline values: CDR1 SEHNR, CDR2 FQNEAQ (reference sequence). Trimming stripped 5 bases from V and 0 bases from J, with 10 bases between. The CDR3 DNA reads TGTGCCAGCAGCCCGGACAGCCTGAACACTGAAGCTTTCTTT. This sequence encodes CASSPDSLNTEAFF.

This clone was found a few times. V and J are TRBV6-4 and TRBJ1-1, with TRBD1 identical over 11 bases. V was clipped by 4 bases and J by 6 bases; unmatched bases: 4. Germline lookup yields CDR1 MRHNA and CDR2 SNTAGT. The CDR3 sequence is 14 residues long. CDR3 nucleotides: TGTGCCAGCAGTGTCGGACAGGGGGCATCTGAAGCTTTCTTT. Amino acids: CASSVGQGASEAFF.

This clone was detected once. This rearrangement joins TRBV5-4 to TRBJ1-2; 10 bases are a match to TRBD1. The CDR3 has 15 residues. J was trimmed by 5 bases and V by 4 bases; bases with no gene match: 8. Germline V lookup: CDR1 SGHNT, CDR2 YYREEE (reference sequence). For the CDR3, the DNA is TGTGCCAGCAGCGAACCGGGACAGGGGATTTATGGCTACACCTTC. Translation gives CASSEPGQGIYGYTF.